The 18 T cell receptor beta chains below come from one sample, sequenced in a study of cytomegalovirus exposure and HLA in healthy donors. The PCR was carried out with 60 Vbeta primers and 13 Jbeta primers. TCRdb's table, derived via immunoSEQ multiplex PCR, lists solely in-frame clones and lacks some. The profile shows about 140,000 clones, around 80% of them singletons. Sequenced material: PBMCs. These receptors were obtained from a man aged 30-40 years in good health and CMV-seropositive.

The chain couples TRBV28 to TRBJ1-2; tentative D call: TRBD1 (6 bases). The CDR3 consists of 14 residues. Germline assignment: CDR1 MDHEN and CDR2 SYDVKM. The V end lost 4 bases, the J end lost 8 bases, and 17 bases lay between the germline ends. The CDR3 sequence is CASSSPGHYGGYTF. CDR3 DNA sequence: TGTGCCAGCAGTTCCCCGGGACACTACGGGGGCTACACCTTC.

The chain is built from TRBV28 and TRBJ2-5; TRBD2 might be the D (6 bases). Per the germline V gene, CDR1 is MDHEN and CDR2 is SYDVKM. V dropped 5 bases and J dropped 3 bases, with 7 bases sitting between them. CDR3 length: 12 amino acids. The CDR3 DNA reads TGTGCCAGCAGTAGACTAGAAGAGACCCAGTACTTC. Translated: CASSRLEETQYF.

The rearrangement links TRBV9 to TRBJ1-2; 9 bases match TRBD1. Trimming removed 1 base from V and 7 bases from J; junction bases left unmatched: 14. Germline CDR1 and CDR2: SGDLS and YYNGEE. CDR3 length: 17 residues. The chain's CDR3 is CASSVNDRDREGGGYTF. CDR3 DNA: TGTGCCAGCAGCGTAAACGATCGGGACAGGGAAGGGGGTGGCTACACCTTC.

CDR3 coding DNA: TGTGCCAGCAGTTATCTTGCGGCTTCCTACGAGCAGTACTTC. This gives the protein CASSYLAASYEQYF. The V gene is TRBV28, the J gene TRBJ2-7; D call uncertain. Germline V lookup: CDR1 MDHEN, CDR2 SYDVKM. The CDR3 length is 14 residues. Between the trimmed V and J ends, which lost 4 bases and 1 base, there was a span of 11 bases.

This rearrangement joins TRBV2 to TRBJ2-7, with 10 bases fitting TRBD1. The ends lost 8 bases at V and 5 bases at J; junction bases unmatched: 12. The CDR3 spans 15 residues. The germline V gene has CDR1 SNHLY and CDR2 FYNNEI. This CDR3 reads CASRTGTGVNDEQYF. CDR3 sequence (DNA): TGTGCCAGCCGAACCGGGACAGGGGTAAATGACGAGCAGTACTTC.

This clone came up once. This chain uses TRBV2 with TRBJ2-5, with 7 bases identical to TRBD1. The CDR3 loop spans 15 amino acids. CDR1 and CDR2 (germline): SNHLY, FYNNEI. V shed 6 bases and J 2 bases; nucleotides not matched to a gene: 9. The DNA of the CDR3 is TGTGCCAGCAGAGCAACAGGGGTGCTTCAAGAGACCCAGTACTTC. Protein sequence: CASRATGVLQETQYF.

The chain has TRBV4-2 and TRBJ2-7, with 12 positions matching TRBD2. The CDR3 has 16 amino acids. Trimming removed 5 bases from V and 6 bases from J; junction bases left unmatched: 11. In germline, CDR1 is LGHNA, CDR2 YNFKEQ. The CDR3 loop is CASSEDRTSGTGEQYF. The CDR3 DNA sequence: TGTGCCAGCAGCGAGGACAGGACTAGCGGGACAGGCGAGCAGTACTTC.

The gene calls are TRBV6-1 and TRBJ1-2; 7 bases line up with TRBD1. The CDR3 consists of 13 residues. In germline, CDR1 is MNHNS, CDR2 SASEGT. Trimming took 6 bases from V and 6 from J; bases not matched to a gene: 7. The CDR3 DNA is TGTGCCAGCAGACTGACAGGGTCTGATGGCTACACCTTC. Amino acid sequence: CASRLTGSDGYTF.

To note about this clone: Other DNA sequences within the sample encode an identical CDR3. This chain connects TRBV21-1 to TRBJ1-5; the table's D gene call, TRBD1, was not cross checked with the DNA. TRBV21-1 constitutes a pseudogene. This CDR3 has 19 residues. This CDR3 is CASSKGRAGRQGKDQPQHF. The DNA for the CDR3 is TGTGCCAGCAGCAAAGGAAGGGCCGGACGACAGGGGAAGGATCAGCCCCAGCATTTT.

In its sample, this clone was seen a few times. V usage is TRBV6-5 and J usage is TRBJ2-7; 8 bases are a match to TRBD1. This CDR3 has 13 amino acids. Per germline, CDR1 MNHEY and CDR2 SVGAGI. V shed 9 bases, J shed 6 bases, and the junction held 10 bases outside the gene matches. This chain's CDR3 is CASGAAGQGEQYF. CDR3 bases: TGTGCCAGTGGGGCGGCCGGACAGGGCGAGCAGTACTTC.

The rearrangement uses TRBV21-1 and TRBJ2-5; the table names TRBD2, a call not compared with the DNA. TRBV21-1 is given as a pseudogene. The CDR3 runs to 15 residues. The CDR3 DNA is TGTGCCAGCAGCAACCGGGACGGGGGCCAAGAGACCCAGTACTTC. Its protein product is CASSNRDGGQETQYF.

Of note for this clone: The same CDR3 also results from other DNA sequences found in this sample. The V gene is TRBV30, the J gene TRBJ1-4; 8 bases map to TRBD1. The V gene end was trimmed by 1 base and the J gene end by 8 bases; junction bases not matched to a gene: 0. Germline CDR1 GTSNPN, CDR2 SVGIG (reference sequence). The CDR3 covers 12 residues. The CDR3 DNA follows: TGTGCCTGGAGTGGACAGGGGGAAAAACTGTTTTTT. Residues: CAWSGQGEKLFF. The complete variable domain, with remaining parts taken from reference TRBV30 and TRBJ1-4, reads SQTIHQWPATLVQPVGSPLSLECTVEGTSNPNLYWYRQAAGRGLQLLFYSVGIGQISSEVPQNLSASRPQDRQFILSSKKLLLSDSGFYLCAWSGQGEKLFFGSGTQLSVL.

This chain uses TRBV6-5 with TRBJ1-3, with 9 bases fitting TRBD1. The ends lost 4 bases at V and 9 bases at J; junction bases unmatched: 7. The CDR3 has 14 amino acids. The germline V gene has CDR1 MNHEY and CDR2 SVGAGI. In DNA form, the CDR3 reads TGTGCCAGCAGTTCACCGGGACAGGGTAGCACCATATATTTT. This gives the protein CASSSPGQGSTIYF.

CDR3 coding DNA: TGTGCCAGTAGTCCTTTACTAGCGGGAGTCCTCAATGAGCAGTTCTTC. It specifies CASSPLLAGVLNEQFF. This chain links TRBV19 with TRBJ2-1; TRBD2 matches 11 bases. The germline gives CDR1 LNHDA, CDR2 SQIVND (reference sequence). Unmatched junction bases numbered 9, after V lost 5 bases and J lost 6 bases. The CDR3 sequence is 16 residues long. The variable domain in full, completed from reference TRBV19 and TRBJ2-1, reads DGGITQSPKYLFRKEGQNVTLSCEQNLNHDAMYWYRQDPGQGLRLIYYSQIVNDFQKGDIAEGYSVSREKKESFPLTVTSAQKNPTAFYLCASSPLLAGVLNEQFFGPGTRLTVL.

This clone has just one count. This could be a read error, since a much larger clone is one nucleotide away. The chain joins TRBV5-5 to TRBJ2-3, with no clear D. V was trimmed by 4 bases and J by 0 bases, leaving 3 bases between them. The CDR3 sequence is 12 residues long. The germline V gene encodes CDR1 SGHKS and CDR2 YYEKEE (reference sequence). The CDR3 coding sequence is TGTGCCAGCAGCCTAAGCACAGATACGCAGTATTTT. This sequence encodes CASSLSTDTQYF. Full variable domain (missing parts from reference TRBV5-5 and TRBJ2-3): DAGVTQSPTHLIKTRGQQVTLRCSPISGHKSVSWYQQVLGQGPQFIFQYYEKEERGRGNFPDRFSARQFPNYSSELNVNALLLGDSALYLCASSLSTDTQYFGPGTRLTVL.

This rearrangement joins TRBV9 to TRBJ2-7, with 13 bases identical to TRBD2. CDR1 and CDR2 from the germline V gene are SGDLS and YYNGEE. This CDR3 contains 15 residues. Trimming took 4 bases from V and 6 from J; bases not matched to a gene: 7. CDR3 loop: CASSPTSGGAFEQYF. CDR3 sequence (DNA): TGTGCCAGCAGCCCTACTAGCGGGGGGGCATTCGAGCAGTACTTC.

The V and J genes are TRBV19 and TRBJ1-4; tentative D call: TRBD1 (6 bases). V lost 6 bases and J lost 8, with 16 bases in between. CDR1 is LNHDA, CDR2 SQIVND, per germline (reference sequence). CDR3 size: 14 residues. The CDR3 reads CASSYGQSDEKLFF. The CDR3 bases are TGTGCCAGTAGCTACGGACAGTCGGACGAAAAACTGTTTTTT.

V gene TRBV5-4 combines with J gene TRBJ2-4; D perhaps matches TRBD1 (6 bases). Between the trimmed V and J ends, which lost 1 base and 7 bases, there was a span of 15 bases. The CDR3 has 15 amino acids. Germline CDR1 SGHNT, CDR2 YYREEE (reference sequence). The CDR3 reads CASSLRGQGWNIQYF. The CDR3 nucleotides are TGTGCCAGCAGCTTGCGGGGTCAGGGGTGGAACATTCAGTACTTC.